The rows below give T cell receptor beta chains drawn from one sample of a study of cytomegalovirus exposure and HLA in healthy donors. Sequenced by immunoSEQ multiplex PCR; TCRdb stores in-frame clones only, minus some. The data hold 200,000 or so clones, with roughly 83% observed a single time. The sequenced material came from PBMCs. The receptors stem from a boy aged 5-17 years in good health and CMV-seronegative. The CDR3 runs from the conserved cysteine through the conserved F or W. Fields, in order: J gene, D gene, clone size, V gene, CDR3 protein, CDR3 DNA. The D gene is left open where the match is weak. A row's size may be missing; if present it is once, few, many or a size class.

j_gene: TRBJ2-4
d_gene: TRBD1
abundance: .
v_gene: TRBV27
CDR3aa: CASTPTGAAKNIQYF
CDR3nt: TGTGCCAGCACACCAACAGGGGCGGCCAAAAACATTCAGTACTTC

j_gene: TRBJ1-4
d_gene: .
abundance: .
v_gene: TRBV28
CDR3aa: CASSPLGQTNEKLFF
CDR3nt: TGTGCCAGCAGCCCCCTAGGACAGACTAATGAAAAACTGTTTTTT

j_gene: TRBJ2-1
d_gene: .
abundance: once
v_gene: TRBV27
CDR3aa: CASSPIQAGHSYNEQFF
CDR3nt: TGTGCCAGCAGTCCTATTCAAGCGGGACACTCCTACAATGAGCAGTTCTTC

j_gene: TRBJ2-5
d_gene: .
abundance: .
v_gene: TRBV4-1
CDR3aa: CASSQDDGGRETQYF
CDR3nt: TGCGCCAGCAGCCAAGATGACGGGGGAAGGGAGACCCAGTACTTC

j_gene: TRBJ2-7
d_gene: .
abundance: .
v_gene: TRBV28
CDR3aa: CASSSLYGPRIWVVYEQYF
CDR3nt: TGTGCCAGCAGTTCACTCTATGGGCCCCGGATATGGGTAGTTTACGAGCAGTACTTC

j_gene: TRBJ2-6
d_gene: TRBD2
abundance: .
v_gene: TRBV10-2
CDR3aa: CASRAGGVSGANVLTF
CDR3nt: TGCGCCAGCAGAGCGGGAGGGGTCTCTGGGGCCAACGTCCTGACTTTC

j_gene: TRBJ2-7
d_gene: .
abundance: .
v_gene: TRBV29-1
CDR3aa: CSVATGKNHYEQYF
CDR3nt: TGCAGCGTTGCAACAGGGAAGAACCACTACGAGCAGTACTTC

j_gene: TRBJ2-7
d_gene: .
abundance: .
v_gene: TRBV7-9
CDR3aa: CASSLRSGSYEQYF
CDR3nt: TGTGCCAGCAGCTTAAGATCAGGGTCCTACGAGCAGTACTTC

j_gene: TRBJ1-2
d_gene: TRBD1
abundance: few
v_gene: TRBV9
CDR3aa: CASSVGDSYGYTF
CDR3nt: TGTGCCAGCAGCGTAGGGGACAGCTATGGCTACACCTTC

j_gene: TRBJ2-7
d_gene: TRBD2
abundance: .
v_gene: TRBV11-1
CDR3aa: CASSFRAGGPRSF
CDR3nt: TGTGCCAGCAGCTTCCGAGCGGGGGGGCCTCGATCCTTC

j_gene: TRBJ2-3
d_gene: .
abundance: .
v_gene: TRBV10-3
CDR3aa: CAISESRAGEGRDTQYF
CDR3nt: TGTGCCATCAGTGAGTCACGGGCAGGGGAAGGGCGAGATACGCAGTATTTT

j_gene: TRBJ1-4
d_gene: TRBD1
abundance: .
v_gene: TRBV27
CDR3aa: CASSHLLTTGAPWTGGEKLFF
CDR3nt: TGTGCCAGCAGCCACCTTTTAACGACAGGGGCTCCTTGGACCGGGGGCGAAAAACTGTTTTTT

j_gene: TRBJ1-1
d_gene: .
abundance: .
v_gene: TRBV6-1
CDR3aa: CASSVGLMNTEAFF
CDR3nt: TGTGCCAGCAGTGTTGGACTCATGAACACTGAAGCTTTCTTT

j_gene: TRBJ2-4
d_gene: .
abundance: once
v_gene: TRBV5-1
CDR3aa: CASGQGFGAKNIQYF
CDR3nt: TGCGCCAGCGGGCAGGGGTTTGGGGCCAAAAACATTCAGTACTTC

j_gene: TRBJ2-7
d_gene: TRBD2
abundance: .
v_gene: TRBV28
CDR3aa: CASKSGIYEQYF
CDR3nt: TGTGCCAGCAAGAGCGGGATCTACGAGCAGTACTTC

j_gene: TRBJ1-1
d_gene: .
abundance: .
v_gene: TRBV5-6
CDR3aa: CASSGTGSNTEAFF
CDR3nt: TGTGCCAGCAGCGGCACAGGGTCGAACACTGAAGCTTTCTTT

j_gene: TRBJ2-7
d_gene: TRBD1
abundance: .
v_gene: TRBV7-6
CDR3aa: CASSSLSGTGGYEQYF
CDR3nt: TGTGCCAGCAGCTCCCTCTCAGGGACAGGGGGCTACGAGCAGTACTTC

j_gene: TRBJ2-5
d_gene: TRBD2
abundance: .
v_gene: TRBV10-2
CDR3aa: CASSALAGYQETQYF
CDR3nt: TGCGCCAGCAGCGCACTAGCGGGGTACCAAGAGACCCAGTACTTC

j_gene: TRBJ2-1
d_gene: .
abundance: .
v_gene: TRBV27
CDR3aa: CASSRPGLGGNEQFF
CDR3nt: TGTGCCAGCAGTAGACCGGGACTGGGGGGCAATGAGCAGTTCTTC

j_gene: TRBJ2-5
d_gene: .
abundance: .
v_gene: TRBV5-1
CDR3aa: CASSFFEKETQYF
CDR3nt: TGCGCCAGCAGCTTTTTCGAGAAAGAGACCCAGTACTTC

j_gene: TRBJ2-1
d_gene: TRBD2
abundance: .
v_gene: TRBV9
CDR3aa: CASSAPSGGAYNEQFF
CDR3nt: TGTGCCAGCAGCGCTCCGAGCGGGGGGGCCTACAATGAGCAGTTCTTC

j_gene: TRBJ2-6
d_gene: TRBD1
abundance: .
v_gene: TRBV5-8
CDR3aa: CASSLVQGAIMVANVLTF
CDR3nt: TGTGCCAGCAGCTTGGTACAGGGGGCGATAATGGTAGCCAACGTCCTGACTTTC

j_gene: TRBJ2-1
d_gene: TRBD2
abundance: .
v_gene: TRBV7-9
CDR3aa: CASSPSGFILHYNEQFF
CDR3nt: TGTGCCAGCAGCCCTAGCGGGTTCATTCTTCACTACAATGAGCAGTTCTTC

j_gene: TRBJ1-2
d_gene: .
abundance: .
v_gene: TRBV5-6
CDR3aa: CASSLDRDYGYTF
CDR3nt: TGTGCCAGCAGCTTGGACAGGGACTATGGCTACACCTTC

j_gene: TRBJ2-5
d_gene: TRBD2
abundance: .
v_gene: TRBV11-3
CDR3aa: CASSLGAGTNQETQYF
CDR3nt: TGTGCCAGCAGCTTAGGGGCGGGGACTAACCAAGAGACCCAGTACTTC

j_gene: TRBJ2-2
d_gene: TRBD1
abundance: .
v_gene: TRBV7-3
CDR3aa: CASSLTPRTGDTGELFF
CDR3nt: TGTGCCAGCAGCCTCACCCCCCGGACAGGGGACACCGGGGAGCTGTTTTTT

j_gene: TRBJ2-7
d_gene: TRBD1
abundance: .
v_gene: TRBV15
CDR3aa: CATSRWTGDYEQYF
CDR3nt: TGTGCCACCAGCAGGTGGACAGGGGACTACGAGCAGTACTTC

j_gene: TRBJ2-7
d_gene: .
abundance: few
v_gene: TRBV5-6
CDR3aa: CASSWDKTYEQYF
CDR3nt: TGTGCCAGCAGCTGGGACAAAACCTACGAGCAGTACTTC

j_gene: TRBJ1-3
d_gene: .
abundance: .
v_gene: TRBV5-1
CDR3aa: CASSLGQGTTGNTIYF
CDR3nt: TGCGCCAGCAGCTTGGGTCAGGGGACCACGGGAAACACCATATATTTT

j_gene: TRBJ2-3
d_gene: TRBD2
abundance: .
v_gene: TRBV6-5
CDR3aa: CASSWTSGTSTDTQYF
CDR3nt: TGTGCCAGCAGTTGGACTAGCGGGACTAGCACAGATACGCAGTATTTT

j_gene: TRBJ1-2
d_gene: TRBD1
abundance: .
v_gene: TRBV5-6
CDR3aa: CASSVLGQGANTF
CDR3nt: TGTGCCAGCAGCGTGCTGGGACAGGGGGCCAACACCTTC

j_gene: TRBJ1-3
d_gene: .
abundance: .
v_gene: TRBV7-2
CDR3aa: CASSSRQFAGNTIYF
CDR3nt: TGTGCCAGCAGCTCCCGACAGTTCGCCGGAAACACCATATATTTT

j_gene: TRBJ1-5
d_gene: .
abundance: .
v_gene: TRBV30
CDR3aa: CALRGKGINQPQHF
CDR3nt: TGTGCCCTGAGGGGGAAGGGGATCAATCAGCCCCAGCATTTT

j_gene: TRBJ1-4
d_gene: TRBD1
abundance: .
v_gene: TRBV6-1
CDR3aa: CASSVTGGANEKLFF
CDR3nt: TGTGCCAGCAGTGTAACAGGGGGGGCTAATGAAAAACTGTTTTTT

j_gene: TRBJ2-2
d_gene: .
abundance: .
v_gene: TRBV7-9
CDR3aa: CASSLETAYTGELFF
CDR3nt: TGTGCCAGCAGCTTAGAGACAGCCTACACCGGGGAGCTGTTTTTT

j_gene: TRBJ2-7
d_gene: TRBD2
abundance: .
v_gene: TRBV7-8
CDR3aa: CASSHPILGGSWEQYF
CDR3nt: TGTGCCAGCAGCCACCCCATCTTGGGGGGGAGCTGGGAGCAGTACTTC

j_gene: TRBJ2-1
d_gene: TRBD2
abundance: .
v_gene: TRBV9
CDR3aa: CASSRRLAGDEQFF
CDR3nt: TGTGCCAGCAGCCGTAGACTAGCGGGCGATGAGCAGTTCTTC

j_gene: TRBJ2-7
d_gene: TRBD2
abundance: .
v_gene: TRBV5-1
CDR3aa: CASSLGLAGGSYEQYF
CDR3nt: TGCGCCAGCAGCTTGGGACTAGCGGGAGGGTCCTACGAGCAGTACTTC

j_gene: TRBJ1-1
d_gene: .
abundance: .
v_gene: TRBV7-8
CDR3aa: CASSQGLRPSRPDTEAFF
CDR3nt: TGTGCCAGCAGCCAGGGACTACGGCCCTCACGCCCGGACACTGAAGCTTTCTTT

j_gene: TRBJ1-4
d_gene: TRBD1
abundance: .
v_gene: TRBV11-2
CDR3aa: CASRPHRDRFNEKLFF
CDR3nt: TGTGCCAGCAGACCTCACCGGGACAGATTCAATGAAAAACTGTTTTTT

j_gene: TRBJ2-5
d_gene: .
abundance: .
v_gene: TRBV29-1
CDR3aa: CSVAGGETQYF
CDR3nt: TGCAGCGTTGCAGGGGGGGAGACCCAGTACTTC

j_gene: TRBJ1-3
d_gene: TRBD1
abundance: .
v_gene: TRBV6-5
CDR3aa: CASQGTAGNTIYF
CDR3nt: TGTGCCAGCCAAGGGACAGCCGGAAACACCATATATTTT

j_gene: TRBJ1-5
d_gene: .
abundance: .
v_gene: TRBV6-5
CDR3aa: CASRQGSNQPQHF
CDR3nt: TGTGCCAGCAGACAGGGTTCGAATCAGCCCCAGCATTTT

j_gene: TRBJ1-1
d_gene: .
abundance: .
v_gene: TRBV20-1
CDR3aa: CSATRATEAFF
CDR3nt: TGCAGTGCCACCCGAGCCACTGAAGCTTTCTTT

j_gene: TRBJ2-7
d_gene: .
abundance: .
v_gene: TRBV28
CDR3aa: CASRPTSEQGSTYEQYF
CDR3nt: TGTGCCAGCAGACCAACTTCCGAACAGGGTAGCACCTACGAGCAGTACTTC

j_gene: TRBJ2-3
d_gene: TRBD2
abundance: .
v_gene: TRBV5-4
CDR3aa: CASSNGPAGGDTQYF
CDR3nt: TGTGCCAGCAGCAATGGGCCAGCGGGGGGAGATACGCAGTATTTT

j_gene: TRBJ2-4
d_gene: TRBD1
abundance: .
v_gene: TRBV11-2
CDR3aa: CASSDTPGTGTNIQYF
CDR3nt: TGTGCCAGCAGCGACACCCCCGGGACAGGGACAAACATTCAGTACTTC

j_gene: TRBJ2-1
d_gene: TRBD2
abundance: .
v_gene: TRBV5-1
CDR3aa: CASSPRTSGIPTSSYNEQFF
CDR3nt: TGCGCCAGCAGCCCGCGGACTAGCGGGATCCCCACCAGCTCCTACAATGAGCAGTTCTTC

j_gene: TRBJ2-7
d_gene: TRBD2
abundance: .
v_gene: TRBV10-1
CDR3aa: CASSETRLAGSFFYEQYF
CDR3nt: TGCGCCAGCAGTGAGACCAGGCTAGCGGGGTCCTTTTTCTACGAGCAGTACTTC

j_gene: TRBJ2-1
d_gene: TRBD1
abundance: .
v_gene: TRBV2
CDR3aa: CASSVGPTGVDDNEQFF
CDR3nt: TGTGCCAGCAGCGTAGGTCCGACAGGGGTGGATGACAATGAGCAGTTCTTC

j_gene: TRBJ2-1
d_gene: .
abundance: .
v_gene: TRBV11-2
CDR3aa: CASSFGFGGNNEQFF
CDR3nt: TGTGCCAGCAGCTTCGGTTTCGGGGGTAACAATGAGCAGTTCTTC

j_gene: TRBJ1-1
d_gene: .
abundance: .
v_gene: TRBV4-1
CDR3aa: CASSEGWVTEAFF
CDR3nt: TGCGCCAGCAGCGAGGGCTGGGTAACTGAAGCTTTCTTT

j_gene: TRBJ1-1
d_gene: .
abundance: .
v_gene: TRBV9
CDR3aa: CASSVGLMLEKAFF
CDR3nt: TGTGCCAGCAGCGTAGGGTTAATGTTGGAGAAAGCTTTCTTT

j_gene: TRBJ2-3
d_gene: TRBD1
abundance: .
v_gene: TRBV18
CDR3aa: CASSPYGQALNQDTQYF
CDR3nt: TGTGCCAGCTCTCCATATGGACAGGCCCTAAACCAAGATACGCAGTATTTT